The following is a TCR beta chain sequence with its context. Its antigen remains unknown. The sample is drawn from a study of cytomegalovirus exposure and HLA in healthy donors. Regarding the study as a whole: An observed cluster of highly shared sequence variants was recorded as a likely sequencing artifact. Overall, under 200 TCR beta chains were annotated as cytomegalovirus-associated.

Germline V gives CDR1 LGHNA, CDR2 YSLEER. V lost 0 bases to trimming and J lost 6 bases, with 14 bases between them. The CDR3 length is 16 residues. The primer mix had 60 Vbeta and 13 Jbeta primers. Clones were read by immunoSEQ multiplex PCR, and TCRdb kept only the in-frame ones, dropping some. The sample holds roughly 150,000 clones; roughly 85% are singletons and the top ten take around 8%. The sequence derives from a male donor in good health and CMV-seropositive. The chain uses TRBV4-3 and TRBJ2-2, with a tentative D call TRBD1 (6 bases). Sequenced: PBMCs. CDR3 sequence: CASSQDGGVMAGELFF. DNA of the CDR3: TGCGCCAGCAGCCAAGATGGGGGCGTTATGGCCGGGGAGCTGTTTTTT.